This TCR beta chain appears in the sequencing data of a study of shared clonotypes between healthy human individuals. Only in-frame clones appear in the TCRdb table, and some are missing; sequencing was by immunoSEQ multiplex PCR. The top ten clones hold more than 10% of a sample with about 450,000 clones, around 80% of them seen once. The sample comprised PBMCs. The sequence derives from a woman aged 40 to 50 in good health. Some clones in this sample may be carry-over from other donors' samples.

The CDR3 DNA reads TGTGCCTGGAGTGTACCAAGGGGGGCTAATGAAAAACTGTTTTTT. It is translated as CAWSVPRGANEKLFF. The V call is TRBV30, the J call TRBJ1-4, with D possibly being TRBD1 (6 bases). The V gene's germline CDR1 is GTSNPN and CDR2 SVGIG (reference sequence). V was clipped by 0 bases and J by 3 bases, with 11 bases between them. CDR3 size: 15 residues.